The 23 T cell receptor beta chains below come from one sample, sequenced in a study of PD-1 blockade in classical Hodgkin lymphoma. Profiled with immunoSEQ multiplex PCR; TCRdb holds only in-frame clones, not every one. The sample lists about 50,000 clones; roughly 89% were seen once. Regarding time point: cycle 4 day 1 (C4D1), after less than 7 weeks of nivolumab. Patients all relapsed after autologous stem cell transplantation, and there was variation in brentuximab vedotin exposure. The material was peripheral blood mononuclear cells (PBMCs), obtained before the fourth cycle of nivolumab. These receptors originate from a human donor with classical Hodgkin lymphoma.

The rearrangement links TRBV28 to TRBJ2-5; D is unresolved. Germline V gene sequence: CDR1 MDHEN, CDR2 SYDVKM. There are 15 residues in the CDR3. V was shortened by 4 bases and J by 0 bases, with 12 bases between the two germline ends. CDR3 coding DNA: TGTGCCAGCAGTTCCTGGACGGACCACCAAGAGACCCAGTACTTC. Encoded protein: CASSSWTDHQETQYF.

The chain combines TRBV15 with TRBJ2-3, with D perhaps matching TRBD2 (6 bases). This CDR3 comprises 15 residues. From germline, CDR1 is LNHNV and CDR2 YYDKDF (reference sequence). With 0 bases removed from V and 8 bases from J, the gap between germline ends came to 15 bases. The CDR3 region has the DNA TGTGCCACCAGCAGAGATGGAGGGAGAGTGGTTACGCAGTATTTT. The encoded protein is CATSRDGGRVVTQYF.

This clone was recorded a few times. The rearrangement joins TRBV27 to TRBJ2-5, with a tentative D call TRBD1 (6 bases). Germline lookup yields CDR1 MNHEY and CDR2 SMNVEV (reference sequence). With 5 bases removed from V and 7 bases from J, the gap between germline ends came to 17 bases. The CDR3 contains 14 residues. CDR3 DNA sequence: TGTGCCAGCAGTCGTCAGGGGTATGGGGGGACCCAGTACTTC. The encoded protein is CASSRQGYGGTQYF.

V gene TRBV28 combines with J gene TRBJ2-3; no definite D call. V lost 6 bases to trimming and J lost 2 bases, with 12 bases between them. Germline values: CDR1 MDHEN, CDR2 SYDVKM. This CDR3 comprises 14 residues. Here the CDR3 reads CASSPASFTDTQYF. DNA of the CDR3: TGTGCCAGCAGCCCCGCTTCCTTCACAGATACGCAGTATTTT. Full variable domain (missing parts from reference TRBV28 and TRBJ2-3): DVKVTQSSRYLVKRTGEKVFLECVQDMDHENMFWYRQDPGLGLRLIYFSYDVKMKEKGDIPEGYSVSREKKERFSLILESASTNQTSMYLCASSPASFTDTQYFGPGTRLTVL.

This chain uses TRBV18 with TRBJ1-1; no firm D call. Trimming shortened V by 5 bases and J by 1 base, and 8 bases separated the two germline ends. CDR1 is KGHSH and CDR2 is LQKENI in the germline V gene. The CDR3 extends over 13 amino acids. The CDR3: CASSSLRNTEAFF. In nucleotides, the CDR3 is TGTGCCAGCTCATCCCTCCGGAACACTGAAGCTTTCTTT.

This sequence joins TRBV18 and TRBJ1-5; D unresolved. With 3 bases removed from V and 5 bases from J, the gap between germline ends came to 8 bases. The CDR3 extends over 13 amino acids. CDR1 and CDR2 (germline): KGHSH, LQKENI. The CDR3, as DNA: TGTGCCAGCTCACCGGGTTTGGATCAGCCCCAGCATTTT. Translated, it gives CASSPGLDQPQHF. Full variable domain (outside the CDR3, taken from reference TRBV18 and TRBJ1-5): NAGVMQNPRHLVRRRGQEARLRCSPMKGHSHVYWYRQLPEEGLKFMVYLQKENIIDESGMPKERFSAEFPKEGPSILRIQQVVRGDSAAYFCASSPGLDQPQHFGDGTRLSIL.

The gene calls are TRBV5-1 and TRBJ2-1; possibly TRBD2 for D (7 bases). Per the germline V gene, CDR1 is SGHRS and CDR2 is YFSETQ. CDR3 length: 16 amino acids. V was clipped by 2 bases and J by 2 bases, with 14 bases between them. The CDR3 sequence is CASSFSGTPAYNEQFF. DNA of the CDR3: TGCGCCAGCAGCTTCAGCGGGACACCGGCCTACAATGAGCAGTTCTTC.

This CDR3 is CASSPPKKQNYEQYF. In nucleotides, the CDR3 is TGTGCCAGCAGCCCCCCTAAGAAGCAAAACTACGAGCAGTACTTC. V usage is TRBV7-6 and J usage is TRBJ2-7, with D unclear. Germline V gene lookup returns CDR1 SGHVS and CDR2 FNYEAQ. The V end lost 5 bases, the J end lost 3 bases, and 17 bases lay between the germline ends. The length of the CDR3 is 15 residues.

The CDR3: CASSQKMSPWEQYF. The CDR3 DNA follows: TGCGCCAGCAGCCAAAAGATGTCCCCTTGGGAGCAGTACTTC. The chain couples TRBV4-1 to TRBJ2-7; D not certain. The CDR3 contains 14 residues. V shed 2 bases and J shed 7 bases, with 15 bases lying between them. CDR1 is MGHRA and CDR2 is YSYEKL in the germline V gene.

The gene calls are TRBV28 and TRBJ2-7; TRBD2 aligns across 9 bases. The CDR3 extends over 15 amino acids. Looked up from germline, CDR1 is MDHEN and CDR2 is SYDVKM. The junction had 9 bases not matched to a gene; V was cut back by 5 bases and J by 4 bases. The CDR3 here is CASSPSGGRGYEQYF. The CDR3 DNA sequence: TGTGCCAGCAGTCCCTCGGGCGGGAGGGGGTACGAGCAGTACTTC.

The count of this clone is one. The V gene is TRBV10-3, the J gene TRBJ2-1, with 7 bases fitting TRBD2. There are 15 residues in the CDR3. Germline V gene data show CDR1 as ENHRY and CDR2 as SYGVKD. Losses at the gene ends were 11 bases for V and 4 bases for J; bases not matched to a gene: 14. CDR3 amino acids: CASPIVEGGYNEQFF. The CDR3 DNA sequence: TGTGCCTCCCCTATTGTAGAGGGAGGGTACAATGAGCAGTTCTTC.

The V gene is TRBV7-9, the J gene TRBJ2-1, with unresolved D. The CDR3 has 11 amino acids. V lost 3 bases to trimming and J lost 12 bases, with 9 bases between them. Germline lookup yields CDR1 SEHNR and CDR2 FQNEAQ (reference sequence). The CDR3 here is CASSFDRRQFF. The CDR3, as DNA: TGTGCCAGCAGCTTTGACCGGCGGCAGTTCTTC.

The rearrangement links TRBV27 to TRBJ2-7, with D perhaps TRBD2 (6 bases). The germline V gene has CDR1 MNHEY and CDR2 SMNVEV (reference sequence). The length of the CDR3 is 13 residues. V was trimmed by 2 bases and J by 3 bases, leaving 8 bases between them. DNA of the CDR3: TGTGCCAGCAGTTTACGCGGGGTCTACGAGCAGTACTTC. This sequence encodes CASSLRGVYEQYF.

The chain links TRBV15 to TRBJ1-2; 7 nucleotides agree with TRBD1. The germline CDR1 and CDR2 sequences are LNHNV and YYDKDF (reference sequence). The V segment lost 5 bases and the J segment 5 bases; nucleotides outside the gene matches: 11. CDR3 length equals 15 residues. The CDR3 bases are TGTGCCACCAGCGACCCTCAGACAGGGAAGTATGGCTACACCTTC. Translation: CATSDPQTGKYGYTF.

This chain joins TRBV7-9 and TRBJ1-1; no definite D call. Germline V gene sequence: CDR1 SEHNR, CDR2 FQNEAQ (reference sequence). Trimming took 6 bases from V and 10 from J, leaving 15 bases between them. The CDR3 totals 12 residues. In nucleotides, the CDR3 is TGTGCCAGCAGGATGGTCCAACCGGGAGCTTTCTTT. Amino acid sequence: CASRMVQPGAFF.

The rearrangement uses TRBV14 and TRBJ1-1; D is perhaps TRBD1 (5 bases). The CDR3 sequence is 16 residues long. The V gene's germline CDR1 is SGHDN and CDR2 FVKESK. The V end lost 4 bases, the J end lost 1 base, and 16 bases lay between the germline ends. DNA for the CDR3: TGTGCCAGCAGCCGACTAGCAGGGTTGACGAACACTGAAGCTTTCTTT. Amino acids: CASSRLAGLTNTEAFF.

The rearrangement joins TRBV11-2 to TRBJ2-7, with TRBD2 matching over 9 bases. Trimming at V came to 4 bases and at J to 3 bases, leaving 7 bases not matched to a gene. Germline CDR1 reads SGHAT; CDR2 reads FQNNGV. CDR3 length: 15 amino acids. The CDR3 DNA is TGTGCCAGCAGCTCCGGGACTAGCAGAATCTACGAGCAGTACTTC. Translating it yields CASSSGTSRIYEQYF.

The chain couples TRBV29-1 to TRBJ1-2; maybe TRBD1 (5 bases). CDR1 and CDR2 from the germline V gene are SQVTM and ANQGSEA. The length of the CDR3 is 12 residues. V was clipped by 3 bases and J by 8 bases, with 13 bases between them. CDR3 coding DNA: TGCAGCGTTGACGGGGGTTCTCGCGGCTACACCTTC. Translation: CSVDGGSRGYTF.

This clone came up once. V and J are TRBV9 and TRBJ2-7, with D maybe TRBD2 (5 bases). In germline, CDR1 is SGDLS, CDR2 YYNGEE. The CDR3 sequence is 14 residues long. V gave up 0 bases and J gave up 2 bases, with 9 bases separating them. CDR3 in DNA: TGTGCCAGCAGCGTAGGGGGTAGCGCCTACGAGCAGTACTTC. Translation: CASSVGGSAYEQYF.

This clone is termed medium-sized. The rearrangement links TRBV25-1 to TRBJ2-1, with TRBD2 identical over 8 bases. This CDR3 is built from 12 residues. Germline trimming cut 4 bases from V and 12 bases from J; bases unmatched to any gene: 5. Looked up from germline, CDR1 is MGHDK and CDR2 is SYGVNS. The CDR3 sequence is CASSVSGSGQFF. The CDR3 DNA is TGTGCCAGCAGTGTGAGCGGGAGTGGGCAGTTCTTC. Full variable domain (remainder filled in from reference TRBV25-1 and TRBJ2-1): EADIYQTPRYLVIGTGKKITLECSQTMGHDKMYWYQQDPGMELHLIHYSYGVNSTEKGDLSSESTVSRIRTEHFPLTLESARPSHTSQYLCASSVSGSGQFFGPGTRLTVL.

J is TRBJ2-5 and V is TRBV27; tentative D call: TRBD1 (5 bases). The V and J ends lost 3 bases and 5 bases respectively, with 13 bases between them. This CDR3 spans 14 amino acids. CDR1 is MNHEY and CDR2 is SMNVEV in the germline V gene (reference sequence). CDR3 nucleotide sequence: TGTGCCAGCAGTTTTCTAGGGGTATTGGAGACCCAGTACTTC. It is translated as CASSFLGVLETQYF.

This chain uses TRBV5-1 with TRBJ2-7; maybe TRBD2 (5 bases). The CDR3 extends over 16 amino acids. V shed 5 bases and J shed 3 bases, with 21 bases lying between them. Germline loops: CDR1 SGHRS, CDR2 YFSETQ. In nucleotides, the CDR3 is TGCGCCAGCAGTCCCACATCTAGCCCCAGTGTCTACGAGCAGTACTTC. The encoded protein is CASSPTSSPSVYEQYF.

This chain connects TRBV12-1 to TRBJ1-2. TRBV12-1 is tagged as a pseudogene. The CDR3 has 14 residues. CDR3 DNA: TGTGCCAGCAGCCACGCAGCCCGGGATGATGGCTACACCTTC. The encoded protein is CASSHAARDDGYTF.